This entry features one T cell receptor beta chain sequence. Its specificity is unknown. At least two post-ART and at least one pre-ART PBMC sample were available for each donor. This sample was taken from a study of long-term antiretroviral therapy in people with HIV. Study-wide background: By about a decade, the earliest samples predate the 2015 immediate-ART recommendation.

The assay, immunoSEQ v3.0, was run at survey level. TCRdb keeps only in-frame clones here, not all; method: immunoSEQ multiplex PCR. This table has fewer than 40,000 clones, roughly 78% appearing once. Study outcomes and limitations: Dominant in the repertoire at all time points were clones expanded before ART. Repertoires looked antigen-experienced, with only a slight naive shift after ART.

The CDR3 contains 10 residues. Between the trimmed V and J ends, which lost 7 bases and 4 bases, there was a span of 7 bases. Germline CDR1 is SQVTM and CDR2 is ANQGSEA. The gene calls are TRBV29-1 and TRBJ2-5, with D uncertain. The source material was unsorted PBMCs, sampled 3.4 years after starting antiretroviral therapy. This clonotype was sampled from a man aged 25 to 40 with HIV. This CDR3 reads CSGLRETQYF. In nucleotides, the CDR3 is TGCAGCGGTTTAAGAGAGACCCAGTACTTC.